Listed below are T cell receptor beta chains from one sample, sequenced in a study of radiation and T cells in renal cell carcinoma. The assay was immunoSEQ multiplex PCR, and TCRdb's table has in-frame clones only and misses some. The table includes about 120,000 clones, roughly four fifths detected once. Here the sequenced sample was blood, taken from a patient whose treatment included radiotherapy and nephrectomy. Receptors were obtained from a woman aged 55-75 years with renal cell carcinoma. Both conserved end residues are trimmed from each CDR3.

j_gene | v_gene | CDR3aa
TRBJ1-1 | TRBV7-2 | ASSNRGGNTEAF
TRBJ2-5 | TRBV18 | ASSSSRTEKETQY
TRBJ2-2 | TRBV7-2 | ASSPMLAATTGELF
TRBJ2-5 | TRBV7-7 | ASSEASGGSGETQY
TRBJ2-7 | TRBV5-1 | ASSYGQSSYEQY
TRBJ2-5 | TRBV19 | ASTGTGIAQETQY
TRBJ2-6 | TRBV29-1 | SVEAGASGANVLT
TRBJ2-4 | TRBV11-2 | ASSFGQVLAKNIQY
TRBJ1-1 | TRBV29-1 | SVSQTGVGTEAF
TRBJ1-1 | TRBV28 | ASSGGPEAF
TRBJ2-3 | TRBV14 | ASSQGGEDTQY
TRBJ1-6 | TRBV2 | ASRREASYNSPLH
TRBJ2-7 | TRBV6-1 | ASSARDRPYEQY
TRBJ2-3 | TRBV19 | ASSLTGISTDTQY
TRBJ1-6 | TRBV14 | ASSQGRDLSPLH
TRBJ2-5 | TRBV5-4 | ASSPGGTQETQY
TRBJ2-2 | TRBV7-3 | ASGTTGELF
TRBJ2-3 | TRBV5-1 | ASSRLGEEY
TRBJ2-1 | TRBV7-9 | ASSLGAQNHNEQF
TRBJ1-2 | TRBV25-1 | ASSEDGALGYT
TRBJ1-2 | TRBV29-1 | SARDRGLQNYGYT
TRBJ1-5 | TRBV4-1 | ASSQDLDHYSNQPQH
TRBJ1-1 | TRBV5-1 | ASSPGHGNTEAF
TRBJ1-1 | TRBV28 | ASSLLGGLGTEAF
TRBJ1-1 | TRBV6-5 | ASSYSLLGSQREAF
TRBJ2-7 | TRBV20-1 | SASQSIEQY
TRBJ2-7 | TRBV6-1 | ASGGRMPYEQY
TRBJ2-3 | TRBV10-3 | AISAGQGIGTDTQY
TRBJ2-5 | TRBV4-3 | ASSQESGRMETQH
TRBJ1-4 | TRBV9 | ASSVEDSLNEKLF
TRBJ2-5 | TRBV18 | ASRGTGETQY
TRBJ1-1 | TRBV6-5 | ASSPEGNTEAF
TRBJ1-2 | TRBV6-1 | ASSILRDLKNGYT
TRBJ1-1 | TRBV19 | ASSLTGNTEAF
TRBJ1-1 | TRBV11-2 | ASSLGGGVLAF
TRBJ1-2 | TRBV7-9 | ASSLETGGYGYT
TRBJ2-7 | TRBV18 | ASSPRGASTTYEQY
TRBJ2-5 | TRBV7-7 | ASSLRQGRETQY
TRBJ1-1 | TRBV28 | ASSPGTLVGMNTEAF
TRBJ2-7 | TRBV29-1 | SVADGLAGDYEQY
TRBJ2-7 | TRBV28 | ASKDGPYEQY
TRBJ1-4 | TRBV18 | ASSPPQGADEKLF
TRBJ2-7 | TRBV9 | ASSPQRGGLAGGEQY
TRBJ1-4 | TRBV7-2 | ASSLAEAHEKLF